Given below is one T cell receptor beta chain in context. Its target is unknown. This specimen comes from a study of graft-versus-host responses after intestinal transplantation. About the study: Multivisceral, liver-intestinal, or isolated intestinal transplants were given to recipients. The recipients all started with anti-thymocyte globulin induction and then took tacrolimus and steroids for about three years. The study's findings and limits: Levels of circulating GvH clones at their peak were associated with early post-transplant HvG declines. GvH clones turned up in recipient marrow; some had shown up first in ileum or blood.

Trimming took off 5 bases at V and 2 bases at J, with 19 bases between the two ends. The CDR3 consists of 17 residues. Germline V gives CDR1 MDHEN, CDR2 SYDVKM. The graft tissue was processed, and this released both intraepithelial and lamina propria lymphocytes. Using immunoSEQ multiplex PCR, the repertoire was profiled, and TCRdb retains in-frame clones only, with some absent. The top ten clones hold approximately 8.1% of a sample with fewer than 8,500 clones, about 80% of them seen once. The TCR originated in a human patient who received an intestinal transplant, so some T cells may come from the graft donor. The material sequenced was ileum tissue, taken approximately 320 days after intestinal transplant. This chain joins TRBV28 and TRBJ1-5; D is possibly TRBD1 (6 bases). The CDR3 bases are TGTGCCAGCAGTACAATCTACAGGGAGCAGGGCAATCAGCCCCAGCATTTT. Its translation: CASSTIYREQGNQPQHF.